The clone carrying this TCR beta chain was observed a single time. Measured with immunoSEQ multiplex PCR; TCRdb has only the in-frame clones, and not every one. The sample yields roughly 120,000 clones, about 86% seen once. The record originates from a study of T cell responses to AZD1222 COVID-19 vaccine. The germline V gene has CDR1 MDHEN and CDR2 SYDVKM. This CDR3 is 16 amino acids long. V lost 6 bases and J lost 0; bases outside the gene matches: 7. Sequencing used peripheral blood, obtained 28 days after the second AZD1222 dose. The chain employs TRBV28 and TRBJ1-1; 10 bases fit TRBD1. The TCR sequence derives from an adult who received the AZD1222 COVID-19 vaccine. CDR3 sequence (DNA): TGTGCCAGCAGCTACGGGGACAGGGGTCTGAACACTGAAGCTTTCTTT. Its translation is CASSYGDRGLNTEAFF.